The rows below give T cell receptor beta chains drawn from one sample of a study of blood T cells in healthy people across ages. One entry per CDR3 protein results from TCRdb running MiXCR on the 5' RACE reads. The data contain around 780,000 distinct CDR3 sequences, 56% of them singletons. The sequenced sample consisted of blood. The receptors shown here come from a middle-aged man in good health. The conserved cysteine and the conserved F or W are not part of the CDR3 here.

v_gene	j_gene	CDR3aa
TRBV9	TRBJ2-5	ASGLGAPQETQY
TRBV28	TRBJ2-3	ASNSPGLPMNTQY
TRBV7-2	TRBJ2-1	ASSLAQAWSSYNEQF
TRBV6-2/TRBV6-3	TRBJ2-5	ASSYSQSGQGWETQY
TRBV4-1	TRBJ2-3	ASSYMTSGGTASTDTQY
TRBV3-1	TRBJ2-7	ASSQVLAGTDEQY
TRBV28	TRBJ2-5	ASSLIGTEQETQY
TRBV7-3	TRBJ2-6	ASSLPGGLSGANVLT
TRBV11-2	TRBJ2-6	ASSWGANVQT
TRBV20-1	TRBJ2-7	SAKWDSYEQY
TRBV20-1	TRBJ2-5	SARGTRQETQY
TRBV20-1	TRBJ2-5	SAGSTDRAKFDGGPAETQY
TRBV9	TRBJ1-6	ASSVDRANSPLH
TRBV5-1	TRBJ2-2	ASSLSLSTGELF
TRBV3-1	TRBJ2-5	ASSSTATGGQY
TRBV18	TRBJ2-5	ASPPRESETQY
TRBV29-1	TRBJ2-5	SVKLTGEETQY
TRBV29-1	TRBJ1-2	SVGSAANYGYT
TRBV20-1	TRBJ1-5	SARESGGAGQPQH
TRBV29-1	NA	SVSGLGPYEQY
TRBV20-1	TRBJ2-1	SARDLYRTHGPRNEQF
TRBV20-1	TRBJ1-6	SAREGARSPLH
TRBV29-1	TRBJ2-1	SVDAAPSSYNEQF
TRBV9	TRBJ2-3	ASSGTSGGLTDTQY
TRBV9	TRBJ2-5	ASSVAPSGRKVQETQY
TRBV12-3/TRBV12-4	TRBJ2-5	ASRLGVGEQY
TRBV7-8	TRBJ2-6	ASSLGYSVTSGANVLT
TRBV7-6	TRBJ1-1	ASSVGGSAKAF
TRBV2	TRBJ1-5	ASSEVTGGLQPQH
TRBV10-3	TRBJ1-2	AIRGSSGYGYT
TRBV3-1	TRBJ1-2	ASSQEPGSYGYT
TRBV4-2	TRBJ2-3	ASSLRGNQIAGGPDTQY
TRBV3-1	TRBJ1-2	ASSRGTVGGYT
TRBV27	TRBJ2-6	ASTPRRDSALSGANVLT
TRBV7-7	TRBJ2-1	ASSLAAGNGGNEQF
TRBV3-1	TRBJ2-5	ASSQGTGGNQETQY
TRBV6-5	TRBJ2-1	ASRPGQTQTYNEQF
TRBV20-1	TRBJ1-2	SARNVSYT
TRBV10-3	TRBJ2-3	AISAASGRY
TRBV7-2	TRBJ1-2	ASSTQGGGYT
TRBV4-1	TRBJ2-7	ASSQNARGRSYEQY
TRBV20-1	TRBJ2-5	SARDDRVETQY
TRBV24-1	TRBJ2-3	ATSHRGATDRSPTDTQY
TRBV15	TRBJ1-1	ATSSNTWGTEAF
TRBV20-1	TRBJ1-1	SARDPGQGANTEAF
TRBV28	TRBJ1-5	ASSSSTGFGSLDQPQH
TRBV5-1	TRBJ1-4	ASSRSGQGGTTNEKLF
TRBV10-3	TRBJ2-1	AISTGGSNTIWDNEQF
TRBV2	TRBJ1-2	ASSEARGFEYGYT
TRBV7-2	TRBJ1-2	ASSLRPDNYGYT
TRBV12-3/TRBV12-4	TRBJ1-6	ASSARGLGAPLH
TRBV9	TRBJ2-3	ASSGGTSTDTQY
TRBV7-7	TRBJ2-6	ASSLAPGFSGANVLT
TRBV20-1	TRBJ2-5	SARDFKGVFQETQY
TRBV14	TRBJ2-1	ASSQDPGSTYNEQF
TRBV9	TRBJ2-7	ASSVGPEGVYEQY